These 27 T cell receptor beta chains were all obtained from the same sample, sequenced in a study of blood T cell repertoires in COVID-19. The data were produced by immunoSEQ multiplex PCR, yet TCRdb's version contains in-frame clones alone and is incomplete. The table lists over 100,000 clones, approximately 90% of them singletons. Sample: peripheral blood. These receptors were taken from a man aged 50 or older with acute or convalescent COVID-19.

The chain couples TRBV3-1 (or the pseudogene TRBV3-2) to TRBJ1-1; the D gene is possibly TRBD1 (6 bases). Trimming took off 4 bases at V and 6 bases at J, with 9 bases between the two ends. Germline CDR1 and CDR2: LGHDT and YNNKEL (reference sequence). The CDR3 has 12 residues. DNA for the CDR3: TGTGCCAGCAGCCGCTACAGGGCTGAAGCTTTCTTT. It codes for CASSRYRAEAFF.

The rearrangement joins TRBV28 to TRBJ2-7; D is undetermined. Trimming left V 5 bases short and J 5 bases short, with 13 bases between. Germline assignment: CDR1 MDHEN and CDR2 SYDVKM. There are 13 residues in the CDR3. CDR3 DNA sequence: TGTGCCAGCAGTCCTTTTAGAGGCGACGAGCAGTACTTC. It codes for CASSPFRGDEQYF.

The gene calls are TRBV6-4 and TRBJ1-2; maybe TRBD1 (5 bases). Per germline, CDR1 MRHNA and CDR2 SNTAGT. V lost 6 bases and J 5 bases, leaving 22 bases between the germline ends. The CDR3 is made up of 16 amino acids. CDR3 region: CASSEQPGQGPYGYTF. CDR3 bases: TGTGCCAGCAGCGAGCAACCCGGGCAGGGCCCTTATGGCTACACCTTC.

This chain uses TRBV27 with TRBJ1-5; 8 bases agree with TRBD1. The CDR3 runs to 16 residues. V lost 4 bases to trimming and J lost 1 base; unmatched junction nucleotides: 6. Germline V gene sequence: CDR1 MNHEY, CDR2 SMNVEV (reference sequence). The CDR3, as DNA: TGTGCCAGCAGTTCTTACAGGGACAGGAGCAATCAGCCCCAGCATTTT. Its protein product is CASSSYRDRSNQPQHF.

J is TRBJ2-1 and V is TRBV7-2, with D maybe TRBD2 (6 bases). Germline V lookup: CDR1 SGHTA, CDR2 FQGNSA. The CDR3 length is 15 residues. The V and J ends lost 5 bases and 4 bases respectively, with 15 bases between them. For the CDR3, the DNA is TGTGCCAGCAGCCCCGTGGGGACTGGATACAATGAGCAGTTCTTC. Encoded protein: CASSPVGTGYNEQFF.

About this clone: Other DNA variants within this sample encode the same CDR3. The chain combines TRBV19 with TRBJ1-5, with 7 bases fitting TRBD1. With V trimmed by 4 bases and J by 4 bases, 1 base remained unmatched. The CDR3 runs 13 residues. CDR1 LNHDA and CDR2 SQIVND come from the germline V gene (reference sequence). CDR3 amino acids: CASSRDRNQPQHF. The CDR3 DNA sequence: TGTGCCAGTAGTAGGGACAGAAATCAGCCCCAGCATTTT.

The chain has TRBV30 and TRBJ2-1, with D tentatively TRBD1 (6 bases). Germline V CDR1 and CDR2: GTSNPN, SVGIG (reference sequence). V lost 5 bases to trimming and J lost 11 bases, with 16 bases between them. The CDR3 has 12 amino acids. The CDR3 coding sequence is TGTGCCTGGGGACCAGCTGGGGGCCAGCAGTTCTTC. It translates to CAWGPAGGQQFF.

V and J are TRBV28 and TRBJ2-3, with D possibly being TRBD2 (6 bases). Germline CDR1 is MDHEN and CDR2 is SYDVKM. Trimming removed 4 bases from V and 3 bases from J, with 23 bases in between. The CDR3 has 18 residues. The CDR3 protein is CASSSERLEGRGTDTQYF. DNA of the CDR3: TGTGCCAGCAGTTCCGAACGTTTGGAGGGGCGCGGTACAGATACGCAGTATTTT.

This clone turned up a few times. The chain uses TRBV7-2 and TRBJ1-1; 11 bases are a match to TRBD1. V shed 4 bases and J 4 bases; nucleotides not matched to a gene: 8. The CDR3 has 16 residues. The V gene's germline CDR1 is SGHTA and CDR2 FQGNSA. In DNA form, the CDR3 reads TGTGCCAGCAGCTCGCGCCCGGGACAGGGGGGCACTGAAGCTTTCTTT. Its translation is CASSSRPGQGGTEAFF.

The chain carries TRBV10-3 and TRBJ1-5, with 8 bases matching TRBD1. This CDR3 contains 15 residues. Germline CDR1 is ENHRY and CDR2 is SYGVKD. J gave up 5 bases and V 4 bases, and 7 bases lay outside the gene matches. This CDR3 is CAISGDTGGYQPQHF. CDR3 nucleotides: TGTGCCATCAGTGGGGATACAGGGGGTTATCAGCCCCAGCATTTT.

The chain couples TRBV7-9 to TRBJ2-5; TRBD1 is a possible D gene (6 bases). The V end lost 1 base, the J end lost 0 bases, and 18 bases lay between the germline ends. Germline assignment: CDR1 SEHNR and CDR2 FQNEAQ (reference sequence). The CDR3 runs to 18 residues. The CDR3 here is CASSLVVGHDVYQETQYF. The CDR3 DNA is TGTGCCAGCAGCTTAGTAGTGGGACATGACGTGTACCAAGAGACCCAGTACTTC.

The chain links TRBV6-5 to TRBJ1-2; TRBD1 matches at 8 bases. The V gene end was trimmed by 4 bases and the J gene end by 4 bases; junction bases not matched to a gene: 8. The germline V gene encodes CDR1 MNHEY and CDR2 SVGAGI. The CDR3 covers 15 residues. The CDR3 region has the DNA TGTGCCAGCAGTTCGGACAGGGCGGCACTCTATGGCTACACCTTC. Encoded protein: CASSSDRAALYGYTF.

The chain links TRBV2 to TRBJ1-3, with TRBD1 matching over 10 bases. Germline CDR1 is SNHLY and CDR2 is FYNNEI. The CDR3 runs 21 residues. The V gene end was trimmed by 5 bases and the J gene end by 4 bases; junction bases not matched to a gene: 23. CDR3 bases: TGTGCCAGCAGTCGAAGCCCATCACCGGGACAGGGGCTATTCTTGGGAAACACCATATATTTT. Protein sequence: CASSRSPSPGQGLFLGNTIYF.

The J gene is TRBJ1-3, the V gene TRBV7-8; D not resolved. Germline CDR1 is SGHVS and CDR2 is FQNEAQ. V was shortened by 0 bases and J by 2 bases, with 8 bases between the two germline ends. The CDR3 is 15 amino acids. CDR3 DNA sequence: TGTGCCAGCAGCTTAGCCCGGGTGCCTGGAAACACCATATATTTT. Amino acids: CASSLARVPGNTIYF.

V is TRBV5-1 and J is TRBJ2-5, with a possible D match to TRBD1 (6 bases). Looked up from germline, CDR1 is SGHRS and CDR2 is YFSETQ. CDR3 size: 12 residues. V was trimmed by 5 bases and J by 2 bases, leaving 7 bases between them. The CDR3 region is CASRTGQETQYF. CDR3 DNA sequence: TGCGCCAGCAGGACAGGTCAAGAGACCCAGTACTTC.

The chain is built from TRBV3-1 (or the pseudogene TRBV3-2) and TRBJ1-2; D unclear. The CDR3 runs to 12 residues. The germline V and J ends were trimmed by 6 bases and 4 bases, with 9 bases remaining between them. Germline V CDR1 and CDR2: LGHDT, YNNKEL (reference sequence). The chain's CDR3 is CASSAAAYGYTF. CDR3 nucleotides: TGTGCCAGCAGTGCGGCAGCCTATGGCTACACCTTC.

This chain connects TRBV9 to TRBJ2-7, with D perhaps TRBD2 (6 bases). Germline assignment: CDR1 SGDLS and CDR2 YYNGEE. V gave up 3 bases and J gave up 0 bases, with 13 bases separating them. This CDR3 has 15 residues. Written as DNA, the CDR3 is TGTGCCAGCAGCGGCGGGATTTCCCTCTCCTACGAGCAGTACTTC. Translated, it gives CASSGGISLSYEQYF.

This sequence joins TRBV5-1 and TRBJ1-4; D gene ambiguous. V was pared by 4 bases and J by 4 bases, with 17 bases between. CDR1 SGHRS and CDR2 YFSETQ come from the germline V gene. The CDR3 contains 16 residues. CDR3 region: CASSLRVAGNNEKLFF. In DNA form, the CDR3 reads TGCGCCAGCAGCCTCCGGGTGGCGGGGAATAATGAAAAACTGTTTTTT.

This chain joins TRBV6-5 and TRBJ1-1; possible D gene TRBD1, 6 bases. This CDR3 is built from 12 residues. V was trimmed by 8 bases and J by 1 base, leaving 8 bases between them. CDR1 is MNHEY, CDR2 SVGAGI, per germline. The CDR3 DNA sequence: TGTGCCAGCGGACAGAAGAACACTGAAGCTTTCTTT. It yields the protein CASGQKNTEAFF.

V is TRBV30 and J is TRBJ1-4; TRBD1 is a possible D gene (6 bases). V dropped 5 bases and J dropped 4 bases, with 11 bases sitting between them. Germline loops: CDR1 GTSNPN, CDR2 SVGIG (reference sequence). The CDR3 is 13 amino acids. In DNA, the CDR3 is TGTGCCTGGCAGGGGAGAGATAATGAAAAACTGTTTTTT. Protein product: CAWQGRDNEKLFF.

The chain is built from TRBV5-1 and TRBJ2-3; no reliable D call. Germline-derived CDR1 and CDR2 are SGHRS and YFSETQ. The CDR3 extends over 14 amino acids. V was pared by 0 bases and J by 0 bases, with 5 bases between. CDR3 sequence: CASSLETSTDTQYF. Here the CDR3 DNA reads TGCGCCAGCAGCTTGGAGACTAGCACAGATACGCAGTATTTT.

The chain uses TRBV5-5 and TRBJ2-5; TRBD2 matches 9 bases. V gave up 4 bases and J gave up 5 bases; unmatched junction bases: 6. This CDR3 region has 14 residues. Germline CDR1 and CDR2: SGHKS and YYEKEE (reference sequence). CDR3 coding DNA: TGTGCCAGCAGCGACCAGGCGGGGGGGGAGACCCAGTACTTC. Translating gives CASSDQAGGETQYF. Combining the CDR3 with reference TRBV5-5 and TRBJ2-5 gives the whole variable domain DAGVTQSPTHLIKTRGQQVTLRCSPISGHKSVSWYQQVLGQGPQFIFQYYEKEERGRGNFPDRFSARQFPNYSSELNVNALLLGDSALYLCASSDQAGGETQYFGPGTRLLVL.

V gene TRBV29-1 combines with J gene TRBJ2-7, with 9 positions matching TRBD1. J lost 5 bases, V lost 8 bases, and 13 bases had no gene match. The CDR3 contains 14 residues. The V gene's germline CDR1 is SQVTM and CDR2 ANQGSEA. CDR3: CSIQYGTGPDEQYF. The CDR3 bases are TGCAGCATACAGTACGGGACAGGGCCGGACGAGCAGTACTTC.

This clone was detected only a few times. In DNA, the CDR3 is TGTGCCAGCAGCCGACGGACAGGCGGCTACACCTTC. Its translation is CASSRRTGGYTF. The chain uses TRBV12-3 or TRBV12-4 and TRBJ1-2; 7 bases are shared with TRBD1. V lost 6 bases and J lost 8; bases outside the gene matches: 6. This CDR3 spans 12 amino acids.

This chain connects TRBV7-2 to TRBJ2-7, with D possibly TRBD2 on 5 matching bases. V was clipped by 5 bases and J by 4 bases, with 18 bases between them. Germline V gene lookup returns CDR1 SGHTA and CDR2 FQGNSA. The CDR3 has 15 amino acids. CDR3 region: CASSHNTWTPYEQYF. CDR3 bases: TGTGCCAGCAGCCATAATACGTGGACTCCTTACGAGCAGTACTTC.

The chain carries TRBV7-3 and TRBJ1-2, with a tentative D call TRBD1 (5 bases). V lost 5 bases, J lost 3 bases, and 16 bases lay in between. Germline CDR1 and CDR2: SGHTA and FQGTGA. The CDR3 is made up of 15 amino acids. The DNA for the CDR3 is TGTGCCAGCAGCCCCACAGGCGGCGGATACTATGGCTACACCTTC. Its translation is CASSPTGGGYYGYTF.

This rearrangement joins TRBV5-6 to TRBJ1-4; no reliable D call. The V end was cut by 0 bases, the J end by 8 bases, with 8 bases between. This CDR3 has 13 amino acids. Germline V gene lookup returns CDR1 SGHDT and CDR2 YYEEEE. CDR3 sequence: CASSLAVGEKLFF. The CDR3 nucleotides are TGTGCCAGCAGCTTGGCAGTGGGCGAAAAACTGTTTTTT.